This TCR beta chain was found in a study of CD8 T cells in ankylosing spondylitis. Points from the study as a whole: Reports say disease-linked clones showed up significantly more in matched ankylosing spondylitis synovial fluid. A motif of seven or eight highly homologous TCR beta variants was seen as apparently characteristic of ankylosing spondylitis blood. Reports of some motif variants in reactive arthritis synovial fluid and blood predate this one.

This clonotype was observed a handful of times. As yet, its antigen is unknown. The authors made TCR beta libraries by quantitative 5'-RACE with molecular barcodes. TCRdb reprocessed the 5' RACE reads with MiXCR, giving one entry per CDR3 protein. The sample carries tens of thousands of distinct CDR3 sequences, 6.2% recorded once. The CDR3 length is 17 residues. V lost 6 bases and J lost 6, with 23 bases in between. CDR1 is MNHEY and CDR2 is SVGEGT in the germline V gene. This sequence joins TRBV6-2 or TRBV6-3 and TRBJ2-2; D tentatively fits TRBD1 or TRBD2 (5 bases each). Sequenced sample: synovial fluid, either unsorted or a sorted T cell fraction (not recorded which). The receptor's source is a male donor with ankylosing spondylitis. The CDR3 spells CASSRPPGPERSGELFF. The DNA for the CDR3 is TGTGCCAGCAGCCGCCCCCCGGGACCCGAAAGATCCGGGGAGCTGTTTTTT.